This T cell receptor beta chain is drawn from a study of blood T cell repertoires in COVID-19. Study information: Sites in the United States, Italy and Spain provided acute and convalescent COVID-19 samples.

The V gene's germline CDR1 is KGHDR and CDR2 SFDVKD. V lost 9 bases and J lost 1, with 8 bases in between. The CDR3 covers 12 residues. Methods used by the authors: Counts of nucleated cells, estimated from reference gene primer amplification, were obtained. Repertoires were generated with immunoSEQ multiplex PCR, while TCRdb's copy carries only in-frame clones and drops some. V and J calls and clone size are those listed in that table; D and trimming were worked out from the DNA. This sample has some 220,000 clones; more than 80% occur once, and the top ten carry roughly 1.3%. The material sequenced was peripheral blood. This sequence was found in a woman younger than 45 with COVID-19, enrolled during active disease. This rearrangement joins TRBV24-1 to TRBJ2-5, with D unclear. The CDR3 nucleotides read TGTGCCACCTGTCCCGGCCAAGAGACCCAGTACTTC. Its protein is CATCPGQETQYF.